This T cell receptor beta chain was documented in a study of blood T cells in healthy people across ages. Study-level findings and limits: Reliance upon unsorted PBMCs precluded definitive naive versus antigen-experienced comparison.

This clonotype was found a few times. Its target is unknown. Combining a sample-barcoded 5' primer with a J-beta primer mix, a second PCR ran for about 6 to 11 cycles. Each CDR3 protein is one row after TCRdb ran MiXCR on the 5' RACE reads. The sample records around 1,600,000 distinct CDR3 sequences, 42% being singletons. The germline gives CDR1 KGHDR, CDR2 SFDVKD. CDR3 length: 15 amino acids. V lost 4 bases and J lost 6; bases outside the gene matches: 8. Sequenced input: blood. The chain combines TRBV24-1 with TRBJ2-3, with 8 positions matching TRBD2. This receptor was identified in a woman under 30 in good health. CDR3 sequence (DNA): TGTGCCACCAGTGACCCCAGGGCGGGGGGCGATACGCAGTATTTT. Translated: CATSDPRAGGDTQYF.